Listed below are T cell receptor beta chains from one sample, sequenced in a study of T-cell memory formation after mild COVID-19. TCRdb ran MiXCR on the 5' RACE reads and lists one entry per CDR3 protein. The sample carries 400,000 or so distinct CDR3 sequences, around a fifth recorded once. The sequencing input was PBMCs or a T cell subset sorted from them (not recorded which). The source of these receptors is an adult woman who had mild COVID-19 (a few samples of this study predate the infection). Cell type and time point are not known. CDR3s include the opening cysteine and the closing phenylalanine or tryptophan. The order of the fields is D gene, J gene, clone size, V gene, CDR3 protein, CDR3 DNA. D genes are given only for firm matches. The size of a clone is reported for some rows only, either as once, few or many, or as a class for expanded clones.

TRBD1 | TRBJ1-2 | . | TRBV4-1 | CASSQDRGRYGYTF | TGCGCCAGCAGCCAAGACAGGGGGCGGTATGGCTACACCTTC
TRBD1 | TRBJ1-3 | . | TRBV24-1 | CATSETGAYGNTIYF | TGTGCCACCAGTGAGACAGGGGCCTATGGAAACACCATATATTTT
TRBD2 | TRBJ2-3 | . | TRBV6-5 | CASSKGTSADTQYF | TGTGCCAGCAGTAAAGGGACTAGCGCTGATACGCAGTATTTT
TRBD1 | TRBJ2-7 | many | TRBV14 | CASSQDVRGQNEQYF | TGTGCCAGCAGCCAAGATGTCAGGGGGCAAAACGAGCAGTACTTC
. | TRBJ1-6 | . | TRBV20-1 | CSAARSTVVNSPLHF | TGCAGTGCTGCCAGGTCGACGGTAGTGAATTCACCCCTCCACTTT
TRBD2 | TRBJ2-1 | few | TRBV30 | CAWSVGLAGGGEQFF | TGTGCCTGGAGTGTAGGACTAGCGGGAGGCGGGGAGCAGTTCTTC
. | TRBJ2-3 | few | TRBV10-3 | CAISPKDTQYF | TGTGCCATCAGCCCCAAGGATACGCAGTATTTT
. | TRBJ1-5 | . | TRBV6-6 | CASSYSGSNQPQHF | TGTGCCAGCAGTTACTCGGGTAGCAATCAGCCCCAGCATTTT
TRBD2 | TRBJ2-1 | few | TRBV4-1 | CASSQPAGVVNEQFF | TGCGCCAGCAGCCAACCAGCGGGAGTGGTAAATGAGCAGTTCTTC
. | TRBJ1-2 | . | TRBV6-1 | CASSHTGLGDYGYTF | TGTGCCAGCAGTCATACAGGGCTAGGGGACTATGGCTACACCTTC
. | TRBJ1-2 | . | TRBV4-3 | CASSQDLLGDNYGYTF | TGCGCCAGCAGCCAAGATCTCCTCGGGGACAACTATGGCTACACCTTC
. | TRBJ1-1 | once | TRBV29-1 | CSVGQPTAEAFF | TGCAGCGTTGGGCAGCCTACAGCGGAAGCTTTCTTT
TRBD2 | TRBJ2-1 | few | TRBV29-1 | CSVEETSGRDYNEQFF | TGCAGCGTTGAAGAGACTAGCGGGAGGGACTACAATGAGCAGTTCTTC
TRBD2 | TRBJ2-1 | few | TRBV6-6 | CASTYLRTSGRNEQFF | TGTGCCAGCACCTACTTGAGGACTAGCGGGAGGAATGAGCAGTTCTTC
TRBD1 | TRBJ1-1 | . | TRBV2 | CASAGQGDAFF | TGTGCCAGCGCGGGACAGGGGGATGCTTTCTTT
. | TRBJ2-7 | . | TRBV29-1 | CSVGTQSTYEQYF | TGCAGCGTCGGGACTCAATCGACCTACGAGCAGTACTTC
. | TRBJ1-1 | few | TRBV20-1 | CSARRGGTEAFF | TGCAGTGCCCGCCGGGGAGGTACTGAAGCTTTCTTT
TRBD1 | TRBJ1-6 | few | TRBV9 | CASSPTGVLNSPLHF | TGTGCCAGCAGCCCAACAGGGGTTCTTAATTCACCCCTCCACTTT
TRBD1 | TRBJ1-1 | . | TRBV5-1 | CASSLTGQFTEAFF | TGCGCCAGCAGCTTGACGGGACAGTTCACTGAAGCTTTCTTT
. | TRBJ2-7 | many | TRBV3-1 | CASSQDLNYEQYF | TGTGCCAGCAGTCAAGACCTCAACTACGAGCAGTACTTC
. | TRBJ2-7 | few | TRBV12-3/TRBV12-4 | CASSFQVSYEQYF | TGTGCCAGCAGTTTCCAAGTCTCCTACGAGCAGTACTTC
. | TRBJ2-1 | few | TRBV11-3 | CASSSTGEQFF | TGTGCCAGCAGCTCGACCGGTGAGCAGTTCTTC
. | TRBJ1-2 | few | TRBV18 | CASSPDMVNYGYTF | TGTGCCAGCTCACCGGACATGGTTAACTATGGCTACACCTTC
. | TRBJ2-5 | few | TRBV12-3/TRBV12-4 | CASRPGPEETQYF | TGTGCCAGCAGGCCGGGGCCCGAGGAGACCCAGTACTTC
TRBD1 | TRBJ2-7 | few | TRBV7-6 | CASSPDTLTGGGSYEQYF | TGTGCCAGCAGCCCCGACACCCTGACAGGGGGAGGTTCCTACGAGCAGTACTTC
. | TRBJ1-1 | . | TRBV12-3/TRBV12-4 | CASRSERMNTEAFF | TGTGCCAGCAGGTCAGAGAGAATGAACACTGAAGCTTTCTTT
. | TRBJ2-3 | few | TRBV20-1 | CSARSGKRVEITQYF | TGCAGTGCTAGATCGGGGAAGCGGGTGGAGATTACGCAGTATTTT
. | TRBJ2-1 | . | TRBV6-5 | CAVQDYNEQFF | TGTGCCGTCCAGGATTACAATGAGCAGTTCTTC
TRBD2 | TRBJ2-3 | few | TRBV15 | CATSRGTSGSGFTDTQYF | TGTGCCACCAGCAGAGGGACTAGCGGGAGTGGGTTTACAGATACGCAGTATTTT
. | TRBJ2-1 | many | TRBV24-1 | CATMGTNYNEQFF | TGTGCCACCATGGGGACAAATTACAATGAGCAGTTCTTC
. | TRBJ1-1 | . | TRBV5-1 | CASMREGTEAFF | TGCGCCAGCATGCGGGAGGGCACTGAAGCTTTCTTT
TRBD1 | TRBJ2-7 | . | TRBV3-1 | CASSYPGQGRYEQYF | TGTGCCAGCAGCTACCCGGGACAGGGAAGATACGAGCAGTACTTC
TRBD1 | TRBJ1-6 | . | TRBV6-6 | CASSPGQRYNSPLHF | TGTGCCAGCAGCCCGGGACAGAGATATAATTCACCCCTCCACTTT
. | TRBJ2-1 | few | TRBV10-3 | CAISESRVNEQFF | TGTGCCATCAGTGAGTCGAGGGTCAATGAGCAGTTCTTC
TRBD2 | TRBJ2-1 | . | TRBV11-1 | CASSLAWTSGANEQFF | TGTGCCAGCAGCTTAGCGTGGACTAGCGGGGCGAATGAGCAGTTCTTC
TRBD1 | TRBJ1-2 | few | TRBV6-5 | CASTDRDRVNYGYTF | TGTGCCAGCACCGACCGGGACAGAGTCAACTATGGCTACACCTTC
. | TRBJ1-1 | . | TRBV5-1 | CASSLEADMNTEAFF | TGCGCCAGCAGCTTGGAGGCCGACATGAACACTGAAGCTTTCTTT
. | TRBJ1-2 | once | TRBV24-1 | CATSDTGNYGYTF | TGTGCCACCAGTGATACAGGAAACTATGGCTACACCTTC
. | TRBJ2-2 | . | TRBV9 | CASSVSPPANTGELFF | TGTGCCAGCAGCGTCTCTCCACCCGCGAACACCGGGGAGCTGTTTTTT
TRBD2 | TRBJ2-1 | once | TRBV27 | CASSPGTSGPAYNEQFF | TGTGCCAGCAGTCCTGGGACTAGCGGGCCCGCCTACAATGAGCAGTTCTTC